This TCR beta chain was found in a study of spatial heterogeneity in lung cancer. As for the study in general: More than eight raw reads, on average, carried each unique TCR and UMI combination.

This clonotype was found many times. The antigen is not known. V lost 6 bases and J lost 8, with 14 bases in between. CDR3 size: 13 residues. Germline V gene lookup returns CDR1 MDHEN and CDR2 SYDVKM. Unique molecular identifiers tagged every individual TCR cDNA molecule. TCRdb re-derived calls from the 5' RACE reads in MiXCR, one entry per CDR3 protein. The sample has over 15,000 distinct CDR3 sequences; more than 6.5% are singletons. The time point was: sample taken at primary tumor resection. Whole RNA, which was extracted from tumor, nontumor lung tissue or frozen PBMC, was sequenced without any cell sorting. Study-wide findings and caveats: Expanded alpha and beta TCR counts within tumors tracked tumor mutation counts.

The sample consisted of lung tumor tissue, taken at surgery. V is TRBV28 and J is TRBJ2-4; D gene ambiguous. The receptor was derived from a female donor with early-stage non-small cell lung cancer. The DNA of the CDR3 is TGTGCCAGCAGAGAGACCTCTCCGGACATTCAGTACTTC. It translates to CASRETSPDIQYF. Supplemented by reference TRBV28 and TRBJ2-4, the full variable domain reads DVKVTQSSRYLVKRTGEKVFLECVQDMDHENMFWYRQDPGLGLRLIYFSYDVKMKEKGDIPEGYSVSREKKERFSLILESASTNQTSMYLCASRETSPDIQYFGAGTRLSVL.